Shown below are 17 T cell receptor beta chains from a single sample sequenced in a study of blood T cell repertoires in COVID-19. Here immunoSEQ multiplex PCR was the method, and the copy in TCRdb shows in-frame clones only, minus some. The table records around 200,000 clones, around 80% of them present only once. The sequencing sample was made of peripheral blood. The receptors were gathered from a woman in her seventies with acute or convalescent COVID-19.

The genes are TRBV30 and TRBJ2-3, with 11 bases identical to TRBD1. The CDR3 length is 14 residues. The J segment lost 3 bases and the V segment lost 7 bases, leaving 6 bases of the junction unmatched. Germline V gene data show CDR1 as GTSNPN and CDR2 as SVGIG (reference sequence). The CDR3 coding sequence is TGTGCCTATCCGGGACAGGGGGGAACAGATACGCAGTATTTT. Translating gives CAYPGQGGTDTQYF.

The rearrangement uses TRBV28 and TRBJ2-7; TRBD1 might be the D (6 bases). The CDR3 is made up of 11 amino acids. Germline V gives CDR1 MDHEN, CDR2 SYDVKM. Trimming pared 6 bases from V and 4 bases from J, leaving 7 bases between. CDR3 residues: CASSDRYEQYF. In nucleotides, the CDR3 is TGTGCCAGCAGCGACAGGTACGAGCAGTACTTC.

J is TRBJ2-2 and V is TRBV18, with 7 bases identical to TRBD1. The V segment lost 1 base and the J segment 6 bases; nucleotides outside the gene matches: 5. The CDR3 covers 15 residues. The germline V gene encodes CDR1 KGHSH and CDR2 LQKENI. DNA of the CDR3: TGTGCCAGCTCACCACTCCGACAGGGTGCCGGGGAGCTGTTTTTT. This encodes CASSPLRQGAGELFF.

The chain couples TRBV2 to TRBJ2-2, with D unresolved. Germline CDR1 and CDR2: SNHLY and FYNNEI. Trimming stripped 4 bases from V and 4 bases from J, with 10 bases between. The CDR3 covers 14 residues. Here the CDR3 reads CASSATVVTGELFF. Here the CDR3 DNA reads TGTGCCAGCAGTGCTACGGTAGTCACCGGGGAGCTGTTTTTT.

This chain links TRBV2 with TRBJ2-7, with D perhaps matching TRBD1 (5 bases). CDR3 length: 15 amino acids. Germline CDR1 SNHLY, CDR2 FYNNEI. V lost 3 bases and J 0 bases, leaving 12 bases between the germline ends. The CDR3 is CASSDPTRGSYEQYF. The CDR3, as DNA: TGTGCCAGCAGTGACCCGACAAGGGGCTCCTACGAGCAGTACTTC.

The CDR3 here is CASSLAGGLAANNEQFF. CDR3 DNA sequence: TGTGCCAGCAGCTTAGCGGGAGGACTAGCAGCTAACAATGAGCAGTTCTTC. V usage is TRBV7-6 and J usage is TRBJ2-1, with TRBD2 identical over 8 bases. Germline V gives CDR1 SGHVS, CDR2 FNYEAQ. The CDR3 totals 17 residues. The trim removed 0 bases at V and 5 bases at J, leaving 9 bases unmatched.

Written as DNA, the CDR3 is TGTGCCTGGAGTCCGGGACTAGGCTACAATGAGCAGTTCTTC. Its translation is CAWSPGLGYNEQFF. The J gene is TRBJ2-1, the V gene TRBV30, with TRBD2 identical over 8 bases. CDR1 and CDR2 (germline): GTSNPN, SVGIG (reference sequence). This CDR3 comprises 14 residues. With 2 bases clipped from V and 3 bases from J, the junction kept 3 bases outside the gene matches.

This clone was detected only a few times. V gene TRBV7-9 combines with J gene TRBJ2-7; a possible D gene is TRBD2 (5 bases). The CDR3 covers 14 residues. Germline V gene sequence: CDR1 SEHNR, CDR2 FQNEAQ (reference sequence). V lost 0 bases to trimming and J lost 8 bases, with 14 bases between them. CDR3 in amino acids: CASSLAASRLKQYF. The CDR3 bases are TGTGCCAGCAGCTTAGCGGCTAGCAGGCTTAAGCAGTACTTC. The full variable domain, completed using reference TRBV7-9 and TRBJ2-7, is DTGVSQNPRHKITKRGQNVTFRCDPISEHNRLYWYRQTLGQGPEFLTYFQNEAQLEKSRLLSDRFSAERPKGSFSTLEIQRTEQGDSAMYLCASSLAASRLKQYFGPGTRLTVT.

This sequence joins TRBV7-9 and TRBJ2-1; 10 nucleotides align to TRBD2. The J segment lost 3 bases and the V segment lost 1 base, leaving 9 bases of the junction unmatched. CDR1 is SEHNR and CDR2 is FQNEAQ in the germline V gene (reference sequence). The CDR3 covers 18 residues. The CDR3 region has the DNA TGTGCCAGCAGCTTAGGGGTTGGGTGGACTAGCGGCTACAATGAGCAGTTCTTC. Encoded protein: CASSLGVGWTSGYNEQFF.

The rearrangement links TRBV7-9 to TRBJ2-1, with 8 positions matching TRBD2. Trimming at V came to 5 bases and at J to 3 bases, leaving 9 bases not matched to a gene. The CDR3 length is 16 residues. Germline V gives CDR1 SEHNR, CDR2 FQNEAQ (reference sequence). The DNA of the CDR3 is TGTGCCAGCAGCCAGACTGGGACTAGACACTACAATGAGCAGTTCTTC. Translation gives CASSQTGTRHYNEQFF.

The gene calls are TRBV4-1 and TRBJ2-1; D is undetermined. With 0 bases removed from V and 4 bases from J, the gap between germline ends came to 10 bases. Germline CDR1 MGHRA, CDR2 YSYEKL. CDR3 length equals 15 residues. The CDR3 DNA follows: TGCGCCAGCAGCCAAGAGGGCCAGGCTTACAATGAGCAGTTCTTC. Encoded protein: CASSQEGQAYNEQFF.

The J gene is TRBJ2-5, the V gene TRBV6-5, with 7 bases matching TRBD1. The CDR3 is 15 residues long. The V gene end was trimmed by 7 bases and the J gene end by 4 bases; junction bases not matched to a gene: 12. CDR1 is MNHEY and CDR2 is SVGAGI in the germline V gene. CDR3 DNA sequence: TGTGCCAGCAACTTCGCGACAGGGACAGCAGAGACCCAGTACTTC. It encodes CASNFATGTAETQYF.

This clone has more than one count but fewer than ten. The V and J genes are TRBV3-1 (or the pseudogene TRBV3-2) and TRBJ2-6; 10 bases match TRBD1. V lost 4 bases, J lost 0 bases, and 6 bases stayed unmatched. Germline CDR1 reads LGHDT; CDR2 reads YNNKEL (reference sequence). The CDR3 has 18 amino acids. The CDR3 DNA is TGTGCCAGCAGCCGAGGACAGGGGGTCGTCTCTGGGGCCAACGTCCTGACTTTC. This gives the protein CASSRGQGVVSGANVLTF.

The J gene is TRBJ1-6, the V gene TRBV3-1 (or the pseudogene TRBV3-2); possible D gene TRBD1, 5 bases. The ends were cut back, 1 base at V and 7 bases at J, with 14 bases in the middle. The CDR3 runs 16 residues. Germline CDR1 and CDR2: LGHDT and YNNKEL (reference sequence). The CDR3 DNA sequence: TGTGCCAGCAGCCAAGGAGGGCGGGGCGTAAATTCACCCCTCCACTTT. Its protein product is CASSQGGRGVNSPLHF.

V gene TRBV15 combines with J gene TRBJ2-3; 11 nucleotides align to TRBD2. The germline V gene encodes CDR1 LNHNV and CDR2 YYDKDF (reference sequence). The CDR3 loop spans 16 amino acids. V shed 1 base, J shed 5 bases, and the junction held 5 bases outside the gene matches. CDR3 sequence: CATSRVAGGGQDTQYF. CDR3 coding DNA: TGTGCCACCAGCAGAGTAGCGGGGGGGGGCCAAGATACGCAGTATTTT.

The chain employs TRBV2 and TRBJ1-5, with 7 bases lining up with TRBD1. CDR3 length equals 13 residues. Trimming cost V 7 bases and J 7 bases; bases outside gene matches: 7. The germline V gene encodes CDR1 SNHLY and CDR2 FYNNEI. Here the CDR3 reads CASKGTEGQPQHF. The CDR3 nucleotides are TGTGCCAGCAAGGGGACAGAAGGGCAGCCCCAGCATTTT.

V usage is TRBV9 and J usage is TRBJ1-3; no definite D call. The V end was cut by 1 base, the J end by 4 bases, with 15 bases between. This CDR3 comprises 16 residues. The germline V gene encodes CDR1 SGDLS and CDR2 YYNGEE. CDR3 DNA sequence: TGTGCCAGCAGCGTACCCCGGGAGCTTGAAGGAAACACCATATATTTT. This translates into CASSVPRELEGNTIYF.